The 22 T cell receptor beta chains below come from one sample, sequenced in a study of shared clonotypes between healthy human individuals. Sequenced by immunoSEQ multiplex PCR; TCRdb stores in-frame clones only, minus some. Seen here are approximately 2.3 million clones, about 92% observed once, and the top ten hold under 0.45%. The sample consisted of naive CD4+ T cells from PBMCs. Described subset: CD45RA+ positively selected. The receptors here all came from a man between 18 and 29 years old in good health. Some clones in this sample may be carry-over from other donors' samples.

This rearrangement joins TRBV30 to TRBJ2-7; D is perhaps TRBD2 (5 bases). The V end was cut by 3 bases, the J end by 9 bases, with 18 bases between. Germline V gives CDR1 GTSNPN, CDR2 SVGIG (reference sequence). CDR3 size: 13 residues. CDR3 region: CAWRAEGLRGQYF. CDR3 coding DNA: TGTGCCTGGAGGGCAGAGGGATTACGTGGGCAGTACTTC.

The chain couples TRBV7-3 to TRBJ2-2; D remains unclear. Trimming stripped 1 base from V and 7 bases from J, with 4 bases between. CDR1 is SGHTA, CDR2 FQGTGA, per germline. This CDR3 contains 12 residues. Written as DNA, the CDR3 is TGTGCCAGCAGCTTAAGTTACGGGGAGCTGTTTTTT. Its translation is CASSLSYGELFF. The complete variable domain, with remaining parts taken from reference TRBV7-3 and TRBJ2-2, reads GAGVSQTPSNKVTEKGKYVELRCDPISGHTALYWYRQSLGQGPEFLIYFQGTGAADDSGLPNDRFFAVRPEGSVSTLKIQRTERGDSAVYLCASSLSYGELFFGEGSRLTVL.

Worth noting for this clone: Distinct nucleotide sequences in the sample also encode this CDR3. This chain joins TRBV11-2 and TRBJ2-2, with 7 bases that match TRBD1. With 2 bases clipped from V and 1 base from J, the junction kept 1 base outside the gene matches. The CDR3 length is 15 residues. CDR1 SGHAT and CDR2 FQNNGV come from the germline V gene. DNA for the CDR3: TGTGCCAGCAGCTTAAGGACAGGGAACACCGGGGAGCTGTTTTTT. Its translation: CASSLRTGNTGELFF.

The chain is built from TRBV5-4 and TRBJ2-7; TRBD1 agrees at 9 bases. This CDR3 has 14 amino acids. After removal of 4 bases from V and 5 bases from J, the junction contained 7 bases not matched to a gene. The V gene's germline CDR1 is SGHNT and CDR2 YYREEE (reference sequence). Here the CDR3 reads CASSNRQGGHEQYF. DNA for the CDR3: TGTGCCAGCAGCAACCGACAGGGGGGTCACGAGCAGTACTTC.

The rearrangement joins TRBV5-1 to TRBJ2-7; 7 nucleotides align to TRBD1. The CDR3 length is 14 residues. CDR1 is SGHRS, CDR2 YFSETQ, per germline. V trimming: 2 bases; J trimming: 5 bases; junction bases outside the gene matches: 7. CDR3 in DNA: TGCGCCAGCAGCTTAGACAGGGTTCGGGACGAGCAGTACTTC. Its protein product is CASSLDRVRDEQYF.

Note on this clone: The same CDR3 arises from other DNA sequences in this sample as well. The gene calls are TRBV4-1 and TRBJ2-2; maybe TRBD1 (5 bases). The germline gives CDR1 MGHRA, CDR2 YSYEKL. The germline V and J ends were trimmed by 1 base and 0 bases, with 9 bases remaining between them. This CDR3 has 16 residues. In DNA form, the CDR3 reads TGCGCCAGCAGCCAAGTTCCAGGGCCGAACACCGGGGAGCTGTTTTTT. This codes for CASSQVPGPNTGELFF.

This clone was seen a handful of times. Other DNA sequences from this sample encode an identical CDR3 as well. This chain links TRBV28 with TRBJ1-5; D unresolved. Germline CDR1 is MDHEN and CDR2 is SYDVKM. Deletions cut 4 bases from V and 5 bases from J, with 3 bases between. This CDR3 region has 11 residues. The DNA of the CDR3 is TGTGCCAGCAGTTCATATCAGCCCCAGCATTTT. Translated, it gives CASSSYQPQHF.

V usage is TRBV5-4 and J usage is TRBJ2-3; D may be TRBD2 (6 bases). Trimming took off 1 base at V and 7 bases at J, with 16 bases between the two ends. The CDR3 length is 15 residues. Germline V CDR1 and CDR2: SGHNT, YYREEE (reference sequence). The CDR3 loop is CASSLLSLEGYTQYF. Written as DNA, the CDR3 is TGTGCCAGCAGCTTGTTATCCTTGGAGGGCTATACGCAGTATTTT.

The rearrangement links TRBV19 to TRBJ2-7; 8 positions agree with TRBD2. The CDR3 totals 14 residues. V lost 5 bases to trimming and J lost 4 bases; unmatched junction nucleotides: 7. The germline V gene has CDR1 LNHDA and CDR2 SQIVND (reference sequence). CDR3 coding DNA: TGTGCCAGTAGTGACCTTAGCGGGAAATACGAGCAGTACTTC. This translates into CASSDLSGKYEQYF. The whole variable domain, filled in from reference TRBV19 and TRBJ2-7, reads DGGITQSPKYLFRKEGQNVTLSCEQNLNHDAMYWYRQDPGQGLRLIYYSQIVNDFQKGDIAEGYSVSREKKESFPLTVTSAQKNPTAFYLCASSDLSGKYEQYFGPGTRLTVT.

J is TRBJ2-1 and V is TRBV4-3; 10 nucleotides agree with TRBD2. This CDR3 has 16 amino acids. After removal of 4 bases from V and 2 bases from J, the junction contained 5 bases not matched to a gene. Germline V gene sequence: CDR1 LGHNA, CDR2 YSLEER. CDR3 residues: CASSREREGPYNEQFF. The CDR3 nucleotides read TGCGCCAGCAGCCGGGAGCGGGAGGGCCCCTACAATGAGCAGTTCTTC.

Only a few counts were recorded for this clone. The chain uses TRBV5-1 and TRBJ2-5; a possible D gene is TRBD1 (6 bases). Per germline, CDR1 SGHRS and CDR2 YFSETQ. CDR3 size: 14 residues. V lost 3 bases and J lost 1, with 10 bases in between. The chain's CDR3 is CASSWLDSQETQYF. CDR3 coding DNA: TGCGCCAGCAGCTGGCTGGACAGCCAAGAGACCCAGTACTTC. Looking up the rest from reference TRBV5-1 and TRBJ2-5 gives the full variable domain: KAGVTQTPRYLIKTRGQQVTLSCSPISGHRSVSWYQQTPGQGLQFLFEYFSETQRNKGNFPGRFSGRQFSNSRSEMNVSTLELGDSALYLCASSWLDSQETQYFGPGTRLLVL.

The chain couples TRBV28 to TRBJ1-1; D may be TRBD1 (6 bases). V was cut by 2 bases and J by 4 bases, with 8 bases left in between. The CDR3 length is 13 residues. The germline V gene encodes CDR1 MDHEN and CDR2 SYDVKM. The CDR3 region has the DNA TGTGCCAGCAGTTTACAGGGGACCACTGAAGCTTTCTTT. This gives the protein CASSLQGTTEAFF.

The CDR3 sequence: CASSLAGEAPTDTQYF. The CDR3 nucleotides are TGTGCCAGCAGCTTAGCGGGGGAGGCCCCCACAGATACGCAGTATTTT. The V gene is TRBV7-3, the J gene TRBJ2-3; 7 bases map to TRBD2. CDR1 is SGHTA, CDR2 FQGTGA, per germline. V shed 2 bases and J 2 bases; nucleotides not matched to a gene: 7. This CDR3 contains 16 residues.

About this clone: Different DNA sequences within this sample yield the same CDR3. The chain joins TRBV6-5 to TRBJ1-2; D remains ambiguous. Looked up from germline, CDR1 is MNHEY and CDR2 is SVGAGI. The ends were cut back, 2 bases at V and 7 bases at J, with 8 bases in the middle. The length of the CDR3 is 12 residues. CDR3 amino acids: CASSYRGSGYTF. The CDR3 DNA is TGTGCCAGCAGTTACCGAGGATCTGGCTACACCTTC.

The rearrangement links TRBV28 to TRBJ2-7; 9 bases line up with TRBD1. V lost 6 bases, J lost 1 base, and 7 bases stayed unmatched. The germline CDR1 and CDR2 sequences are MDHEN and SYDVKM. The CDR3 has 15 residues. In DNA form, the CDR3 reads TGTGCCAGCAGACTCCGGGACAGGGCATCCTACGAGCAGTACTTC. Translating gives CASRLRDRASYEQYF.

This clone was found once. CDR3 sequence (DNA): TGTGCCAGCTCACCACCGGGGGGACAGGGGGCGAGAGAGACCCAGTACTTC. Translated, it gives CASSPPGGQGARETQYF. V and J are TRBV18 and TRBJ2-5; 12 bases map to TRBD1. V lost 0 bases and J lost 4; bases outside the gene matches: 6. Germline loops: CDR1 KGHSH, CDR2 LQKENI. The CDR3 contains 17 residues.

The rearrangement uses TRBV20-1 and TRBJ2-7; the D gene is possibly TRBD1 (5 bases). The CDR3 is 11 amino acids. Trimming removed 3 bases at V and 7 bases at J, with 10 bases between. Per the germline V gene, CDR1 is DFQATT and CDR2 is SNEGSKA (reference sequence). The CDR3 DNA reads TGCAGTGCTAGCGCCCACAGGGAGCAGTACTTC. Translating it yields CSASAHREQYF.

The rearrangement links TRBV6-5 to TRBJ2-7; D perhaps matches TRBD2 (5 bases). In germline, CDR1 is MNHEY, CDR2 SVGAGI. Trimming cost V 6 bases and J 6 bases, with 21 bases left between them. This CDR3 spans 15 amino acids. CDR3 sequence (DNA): TGTGCCAGCAGCCCCGACGTCCACGGACTGGGCGAGCAGTACTTC. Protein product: CASSPDVHGLGEQYF.

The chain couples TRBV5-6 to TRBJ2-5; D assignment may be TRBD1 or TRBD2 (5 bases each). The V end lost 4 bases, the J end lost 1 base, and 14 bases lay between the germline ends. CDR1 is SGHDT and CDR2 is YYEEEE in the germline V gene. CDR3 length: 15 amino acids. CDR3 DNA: TGTGCCAGCAGCCGAACCGGGACGCCCCAAGAGACCCAGTACTTC. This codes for CASSRTGTPQETQYF.

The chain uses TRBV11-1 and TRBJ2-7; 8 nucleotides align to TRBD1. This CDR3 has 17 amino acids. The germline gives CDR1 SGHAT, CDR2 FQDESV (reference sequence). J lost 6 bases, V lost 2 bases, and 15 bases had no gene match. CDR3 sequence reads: CASSLPSSRQGRGEQYF. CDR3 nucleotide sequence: TGTGCCAGCAGCTTACCATCATCGCGACAGGGGAGAGGCGAGCAGTACTTC.

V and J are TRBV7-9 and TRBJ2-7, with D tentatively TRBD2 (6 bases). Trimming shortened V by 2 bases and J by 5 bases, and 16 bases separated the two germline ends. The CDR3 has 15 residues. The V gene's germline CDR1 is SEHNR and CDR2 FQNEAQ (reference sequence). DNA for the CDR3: TGTGCCAGCAGCTTAAGTCAGGGAGGTATCCACGAGCAGTACTTC. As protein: CASSLSQGGIHEQYF.

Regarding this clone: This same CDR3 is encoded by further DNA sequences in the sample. The CDR3 reads CASSLPGLSSYEQYF. The CDR3 bases are TGTGCCAGCAGTTTACCGGGCCTAAGCTCCTACGAGCAGTACTTC. The chain uses TRBV28 and TRBJ2-7, with D hard to call. V was pared by 2 bases and J by 0 bases, with 11 bases between. Per the germline V gene, CDR1 is MDHEN and CDR2 is SYDVKM. CDR3 length: 15 amino acids.